One sample yielded the 17 T cell receptor beta chains listed below, sequenced in a study of T-cell memory formation after mild COVID-19. TCRdb re-called the 5' RACE reads through MiXCR, storing one row per CDR3 protein. The sample yields 300,000 to 400,000 distinct CDR3 sequences, about a sixth seen once. The sequencing sample was made of PBMCs or a T cell subset sorted from them (not recorded which). These receptors all come from a man between 18 and 35 years old who had mild COVID-19 (a few samples of this study predate the infection). Cell type and time point are not known.

The chain has TRBV19 and TRBJ1-5; 7 bases match TRBD1. V lost 5 bases to trimming and J lost 0 bases; unmatched junction nucleotides: 7. The germline CDR1 and CDR2 sequences are LNHDA and SQIVND (reference sequence). This CDR3 has 16 residues. The CDR3 DNA reads TGTGCCAGTAGTGCCCACAGGGGCGGTAGCAATCAGCCCCAGCATTTT. Protein: CASSAHRGGSNQPQHF.

The chain has TRBV3-1 and TRBJ2-7, with 10 nucleotides matching TRBD1. The CDR3 loop spans 14 amino acids. From germline, CDR1 is LGHDT and CDR2 YNNKEL (reference sequence). The trim removed 1 base at V and 5 bases at J, leaving 2 bases unmatched. CDR3 nucleotides: TGTGCCAGCAGCCAAGGGGACAGGGGCAACGAGCAGTACGTC. Its protein is CASSQGDRGNEQYV.

This rearrangement joins TRBV7-2 to TRBJ2-3, with no clear D. Germline CDR1 SGHTA, CDR2 FQGNSA. The CDR3 runs 14 residues. V was pared by 5 bases and J by 4 bases, with 13 bases between. The CDR3: CASSLRYSSDTQYF. As DNA, the CDR3 is TGTGCCAGCAGCCTACGTTACAGCTCAGATACGCAGTATTTT. Together with reference TRBV7-2 and TRBJ2-3, the CDR3 gives the full variable domain: GAGVSQSPSNKVTEKGKDVELRCDPISGHTALYWYRQSLGQGLEFLIYFQGNSAPDKSGLPSDRFSAERTGGSVSTLTIQRTQQEDSAVYLCASSLRYSSDTQYFGPGTRLTVL.

This chain uses TRBV20-1 with TRBJ2-5; D is undetermined. CDR3 size: 10 residues. Germline lookup yields CDR1 DFQATT and CDR2 SNEGSKA (reference sequence). The ends were cut back, 6 bases at V and 5 bases at J, with 7 bases in the middle. The CDR3 coding sequence is TGCAGTGCCGTGCGGGAGACCCAGTACTTC. The encoded protein is CSAVRETQYF.

The CDR3 DNA reads TGCGCCAGCAGCACCCGGACAGGGGGCGCTGACACCGGGGAGCTGTTTTTT. It is translated as CASSTRTGGADTGELFF. This rearrangement joins TRBV5-1 to TRBJ2-2; 11 bases align to TRBD1. The trim removed 4 bases at V and 3 bases at J, leaving 8 bases unmatched. The V gene's germline CDR1 is SGHRS and CDR2 YFSETQ. This CDR3 is 17 amino acids long.

This clonotype was counted many times. The V and J genes are TRBV7-9 and TRBJ2-1, with unresolved D. Germline V gene lookup returns CDR1 SEHNR and CDR2 FQNEAQ (reference sequence). The V end was cut by 5 bases, the J end by 8 bases, with 7 bases between. The CDR3 contains 11 residues. CDR3 in amino acids: CASSRSYEQFF. Written as DNA, the CDR3 is TGTGCCAGCAGCCGCAGCTATGAGCAGTTCTTC. Drawing the rest from reference TRBV7-9 and TRBJ2-1, the complete variable domain is DTGVSQNPRHKITKRGQNVTFRCDPISEHNRLYWYRQTLGQGPEFLTYFQNEAQLEKSRLLSDRFSAERPKGSFSTLEIQRTEQGDSAMYLCASSRSYEQFFGPGTRLTVL.

The rearrangement uses TRBV20-1 and TRBJ1-1; D not resolved. The CDR3 runs 11 residues. Trimming left V 2 bases short and J 0 bases short, with 1 base between. CDR1 and CDR2 (germline): DFQATT, SNEGSKA (reference sequence). CDR3 sequence: CSARMNTEAFF. For the CDR3, the DNA is TGCAGTGCTAGAATGAACACTGAAGCTTTCTTT.

This chain links TRBV29-1 with TRBJ1-4; D is uncertain. This CDR3 has 13 residues. Trimming pared 6 bases from V and 6 bases from J, leaving 14 bases between. The germline gives CDR1 SQVTM, CDR2 ANQGSEA. CDR3 residues: CSVASVQYEKLFF. The CDR3 DNA reads TGCAGCGTAGCGTCAGTACAGTATGAAAAACTGTTTTTT.

The sample holds a few counts of this clonotype. The chain uses TRBV4-3 and TRBJ1-6; D not resolved. Deletions cut 0 bases from V and 5 bases from J, with 8 bases between. The V gene's germline CDR1 is LGHNA and CDR2 YSLEER. This CDR3 contains 15 residues. The CDR3 nucleotides read TGCGCCAGCAGCCAAGAAACGGCAGATAATTCACCCCTCCACTTT. Protein sequence: CASSQETADNSPLHF.

In this sample, this clonotype turned up many times. The chain couples TRBV19 to TRBJ1-5; 8 bases match TRBD1. Germline V gene lookup returns CDR1 LNHDA and CDR2 SQIVND (reference sequence). V lost 8 bases and J lost 2; bases outside the gene matches: 11. The CDR3 runs 16 residues. In nucleotides, the CDR3 is TGTGCCAGTGACAGGGGCTCCGGACGGGGCAATCAGCCCCAGCATTTT. It is translated as CASDRGSGRGNQPQHF.

There are a few counts of this clonotype. V and J are TRBV4-3 and TRBJ1-4; 8 nucleotides line up with TRBD1. J was trimmed by 5 bases and V by 3 bases; bases with no gene match: 8. Germline CDR1 is LGHNA and CDR2 is YSLEER. This CDR3 contains 16 residues. The CDR3 protein is CASSQTTGTGNEKLFF. The CDR3, as DNA: TGCGCCAGCAGCCAGACCACCGGGACAGGCAATGAAAAACTGTTTTTT.

This clonotype was observed a handful of times. The chain joins TRBV4-1 to TRBJ2-3, with D unresolved. V lost 3 bases, J lost 2 bases, and 9 bases lay in between. The CDR3 totals 14 residues. Germline CDR1 is MGHRA and CDR2 is YSYEKL. This CDR3 reads CASSQDHHTDTQYF. The CDR3 nucleotides are TGCGCCAGCAGCCAGGATCACCACACAGATACGCAGTATTTT.

The chain employs TRBV11-1 and TRBJ2-2; a possible D gene is TRBD1 (5 bases). The CDR3 contains 16 residues. Trimming shortened V by 1 base and J by 1 base, and 10 bases separated the two germline ends. CDR1 SGHAT and CDR2 FQDESV come from the germline V gene (reference sequence). Here the CDR3 DNA reads TGTGCCAGCAGCTTAGACCAGGGCATGAACACCGGGGAGCTGTTTTTT. This encodes CASSLDQGMNTGELFF.

This clonotype was observed a few times. The J gene is TRBJ1-1, the V gene TRBV6-5, with a weak D call TRBD1 (5 bases). Looked up from germline, CDR1 is MNHEY and CDR2 is SVGAGI. V was clipped by 0 bases and J by 4 bases, with 12 bases between them. The CDR3 spans 15 residues. CDR3 sequence reads: CASSYSPGLGTEAFF. The CDR3 DNA follows: TGTGCCAGCAGTTACTCCCCAGGGCTGGGCACTGAAGCTTTCTTT.

The chain combines TRBV5-1 with TRBJ1-2; 9 nucleotides agree with TRBD1. The CDR3 loop spans 13 amino acids. Unmatched junction bases numbered 5, after V lost 4 bases and J lost 7 bases. Per the germline V gene, CDR1 is SGHRS and CDR2 is YFSETQ. The CDR3 reads CASSEGQGSGYTF. In DNA form, the CDR3 reads TGCGCCAGCAGCGAGGGACAGGGAAGTGGCTACACCTTC.

This chain uses TRBV24-1 with TRBJ2-1; either TRBD1 or TRBD2 may fit D (5 bases each). The CDR3 extends over 15 amino acids. Trimming removed 4 bases at V and 3 bases at J, with 12 bases between. Germline CDR1 KGHDR, CDR2 SFDVKD. The DNA of the CDR3 is TGTGCCACCAGTGAGGGGGTAGGACGCTACAATGAGCAGTTCTTC. The encoded protein is CATSEGVGRYNEQFF.

The chain employs TRBV2 and TRBJ1-2; 8 nucleotides match TRBD1. CDR1 SNHLY and CDR2 FYNNEI come from the germline V gene. CDR3 size: 11 residues. With 7 bases clipped from V and 5 bases from J, the junction kept 0 bases outside the gene matches. CDR3 nucleotide sequence: TGTGCCAGCAACAGGGGGTATGGCTACACCTTC. Translation: CASNRGYGYTF. Variable domain in full (rest from reference TRBV2 and TRBJ1-2): EPEVTQTPSHQVTQMGQEVILRCVPISNHLYFYWYRQILGQKVEFLVSFYNNEISEKSEIFDDQFSVERPDGSNFTLKIRSTKLEDSAMYFCASNRGYGYTFGSGTRLTVV.